Each of the 25 T cell receptor beta chains below was sequenced from the same sample in a study of shared clonotypes between healthy human individuals. Assay used: immunoSEQ multiplex PCR; TCRdb lists only in-frame clones, some missing. The sample contains 400,000 to 600,000 clones, about 96% of which appear only once. The material sequenced was naive CD4+ T cells sorted from blood. Stated subset: CD45RA+ positively selected. The receptors stem from a woman in her twenties or thirties in good health.

This sequence joins TRBV5-1 and TRBJ2-7, with 10 bases lining up with TRBD2. From germline, CDR1 is SGHRS and CDR2 YFSETQ. This CDR3 has 14 amino acids. After removal of 5 bases from V and 2 bases from J, the junction contained 4 bases not matched to a gene. Here the CDR3 reads CASSGAGGPYEQYF. CDR3 in DNA: TGCGCCAGCAGTGGAGCGGGAGGGCCCTACGAGCAGTACTTC.

V usage is TRBV2 and J usage is TRBJ2-5; TRBD1 matches at 11 bases. Germline values: CDR1 SNHLY, CDR2 FYNNEI. J was trimmed by 9 bases and V by 6 bases; bases with no gene match: 6. This CDR3 contains 13 residues. The CDR3 sequence is CASRDRGQGSQYF. The CDR3 bases are TGTGCCAGCAGGGACAGGGGGCAAGGGTCCCAGTACTTC. The complete variable domain, with remaining parts taken from reference TRBV2 and TRBJ2-5, reads EPEVTQTPSHQVTQMGQEVILRCVPISNHLYFYWYRQILGQKVEFLVSFYNNEISEKSEIFDDQFSVERPDGSNFTLKIRSTKLEDSAMYFCASRDRGQGSQYFGPGTRLLVL.

The chain combines TRBV19 with TRBJ2-6; no clear D. Germline values: CDR1 LNHDA, CDR2 SQIVND (reference sequence). This CDR3 is 13 amino acids long. Trimming cost V 3 bases and J 1 base, with 1 base left between them. Here the CDR3 reads CASSMSGANVLTF. CDR3 nucleotides: TGTGCCAGTAGTATGTCTGGGGCCAACGTCCTGACTTTC.

J is TRBJ2-7 and V is TRBV18, with D tentatively TRBD1 (6 bases). The V and J ends lost 2 bases and 1 base respectively, with 12 bases between them. Germline values: CDR1 KGHSH, CDR2 LQKENI. This CDR3 is built from 15 residues. The CDR3 is CASSPNTDSSYEQYF. CDR3 coding DNA: TGTGCCAGCTCACCAAATACGGACAGTTCCTACGAGCAGTACTTC.

The CDR3 DNA sequence: TGTGCCACCAGCAGAGGGGCAGGGAATCAGCCCCAGCATTTT. Translation gives CATSRGAGNQPQHF. The chain combines TRBV15 with TRBJ1-5, with D perhaps matching TRBD1 (5 bases). CDR1 LNHNV and CDR2 YYDKDF come from the germline V gene (reference sequence). V lost 1 base and J 4 bases, leaving 8 bases between the germline ends. The CDR3 spans 14 residues.

The chain is built from TRBV19 and TRBJ2-2, with TRBD2 identical over 11 bases. Germline assignment: CDR1 LNHDA and CDR2 SQIVND (reference sequence). This CDR3 is 17 amino acids long. V lost 7 bases and J lost 2; bases outside the gene matches: 9. CDR3 in DNA: TGTGCCAGTACCCAGGGGACTAGCGGAACAAACACCGGGGAGCTGTTTTTT. Translation gives CASTQGTSGTNTGELFF. Together with reference TRBV19 and TRBJ2-2, the CDR3 gives the full variable domain: DGGITQSPKYLFRKEGQNVTLSCEQNLNHDAMYWYRQDPGQGLRLIYYSQIVNDFQKGDIAEGYSVSREKKESFPLTVTSAQKNPTAFYLCASTQGTSGTNTGELFFGEGSRLTVL.

This sequence joins TRBV5-1 and TRBJ1-1, with 7 positions matching TRBD1. The junction had 8 bases not matched to a gene; V was cut back by 6 bases and J by 3 bases. CDR1 SGHRS and CDR2 YFSETQ come from the germline V gene. This CDR3 is 14 amino acids long. In DNA, the CDR3 is TGCGCCAGCACCATAGGGGGCGTCGACACTGAAGCTTTCTTT. Protein: CASTIGGVDTEAFF.

The chain employs TRBV7-2 and TRBJ2-7; 7 bases are a match to TRBD1. Germline V gives CDR1 SGHTA, CDR2 FQGNSA. After removal of 4 bases from V and 7 bases from J, the junction contained 13 bases not matched to a gene. This CDR3 comprises 15 residues. CDR3 protein: CASSYSRTGSGEQYF. CDR3 sequence (DNA): TGTGCCAGCAGCTACTCGAGGACAGGCTCTGGGGAGCAGTACTTC.

This clone was detected once. CDR3 in amino acids: CASTPSWGSSYEQYF. As DNA, the CDR3 is TGTGCCAGCACCCCTTCGTGGGGCAGTTCCTACGAGCAGTACTTC. The rearrangement uses TRBV28 and TRBJ2-7; TRBD1 might be the D (5 bases). CDR3 length: 15 amino acids. With 7 bases removed from V and 1 base from J, the gap between germline ends came to 17 bases. Germline V gene lookup returns CDR1 MDHEN and CDR2 SYDVKM.

This clone rates as medium-sized. Other DNA variants within this sample encode the same CDR3. This chain uses TRBV28 with TRBJ1-2; D may be TRBD1 (6 bases). Trimming removed 3 bases at V and 3 bases at J, with 23 bases between. The CDR3 loop spans 18 amino acids. Looked up from germline, CDR1 is MDHEN and CDR2 is SYDVKM. CDR3 in amino acids: CASSFSPFTGSDDYGYTF. CDR3 bases: TGTGCCAGCAGTTTTTCCCCGTTCACAGGGTCGGACGACTATGGCTACACCTTC.

The rearrangement joins TRBV4-1 to TRBJ2-1; 8 positions agree with TRBD2. V was clipped by 2 bases and J by 0 bases; unmatched bases: 3. Per germline, CDR1 MGHRA and CDR2 YSYEKL. There are 16 residues in the CDR3. The CDR3 DNA reads TGCGCCAGCAGCCAACAGCGGGAGAGCTCCTACAATGAGCAGTTCTTC. It translates to CASSQQRESSYNEQFF.

The rearrangement uses TRBV18 and TRBJ2-2; D is possibly TRBD2 (6 bases). Deletions cut 3 bases from V and 4 bases from J, with 12 bases between. CDR1 and CDR2 (germline): KGHSH, LQKENI. The CDR3 is 15 amino acids. The CDR3 nucleotides read TGTGCCAGCTCACCTACGGGAGCGATCACCGGGGAGCTGTTTTTT. Translated, it gives CASSPTGAITGELFF.

This chain connects TRBV28 to TRBJ1-6, with D hard to call. The V end lost 2 bases, the J end lost 5 bases, and 7 bases lay between the germline ends. The germline V gene has CDR1 MDHEN and CDR2 SYDVKM. CDR3 length: 14 residues. In DNA, the CDR3 is TGTGCCAGCAGTTTAGGTCACAATAATTCACCCCTCCACTTT. Translated, it gives CASSLGHNNSPLHF.

The chain has TRBV15 and TRBJ2-7; TRBD2 aligns across 9 bases. With V trimmed by 0 bases and J by 5 bases, 2 bases remained unmatched. Germline-derived CDR1 and CDR2 are LNHNV and YYDKDF (reference sequence). The CDR3 sequence is 14 residues long. The CDR3 region is CATSRDLAGNEQYF. For the CDR3, the DNA is TGTGCCACCAGCAGAGATCTAGCGGGAAACGAGCAGTACTTC.

The V gene is TRBV7-9, the J gene TRBJ1-2; no firm D call. The V gene lost 5 bases and the J gene lost 2 bases, with 12 bases spanning the gap. The CDR3 covers 14 residues. Germline lookup yields CDR1 SEHNR and CDR2 FQNEAQ (reference sequence). The CDR3: CASSTLTLNYGYTF. The CDR3 DNA is TGTGCCAGCAGCACTCTGACACTGAACTATGGCTACACCTTC. Combining the CDR3 with reference TRBV7-9 and TRBJ1-2 gives the whole variable domain DTGVSQNPRHKITKRGQNVTFRCDPISEHNRLYWYRQTLGQGPEFLTYFQNEAQLEKSRLLSDRFSAERPKGSFSTLEIQRTEQGDSAMYLCASSTLTLNYGYTFGSGTRLTVV.

The chain is built from TRBV5-5 and TRBJ2-5, with 9 bases matching TRBD1. The V gene's germline CDR1 is SGHKS and CDR2 YYEKEE (reference sequence). V lost 1 base, J lost 0 bases, and 7 bases stayed unmatched. The CDR3 runs 17 residues. CDR3 sequence (DNA): TGTGCCAGCAGCTTGCCGCCGGGACAGGGCCACCAAGAGACCCAGTACTTC. This translates into CASSLPPGQGHQETQYF.

The chain has TRBV9 and TRBJ2-7; 9 bases are shared with TRBD2. The ends lost 0 bases at V and 3 bases at J; junction bases unmatched: 4. The CDR3 length is 15 residues. CDR1 is SGDLS, CDR2 YYNGEE, per germline. CDR3 protein: CASSVAVAGVYEQYF. Here the CDR3 DNA reads TGTGCCAGCAGCGTAGCGGTAGCGGGAGTCTACGAGCAGTACTTC.

CDR3 DNA sequence: TGTGCCAGCAGCCGAGAGGGGGCGGGACAACTGTTCTACGAGCAGTACTTC. Protein: CASSREGAGQLFYEQYF. This chain uses TRBV4-2 with TRBJ2-7, with D possibly matching TRBD1 (7 bases). V was trimmed by 4 bases and J by 3 bases, leaving 22 bases between them. Per germline, CDR1 LGHNA and CDR2 YNFKEQ. The CDR3 sequence is 17 residues long.

The genes are TRBV19 and TRBJ1-5, with D hard to call. This CDR3 has 16 amino acids. The ends were cut back, 1 base at V and 2 bases at J, with 12 bases in the middle. Germline CDR1 is LNHDA and CDR2 is SQIVND (reference sequence). CDR3 coding DNA: TGTGCCAGTAGTATAGCCCGGGGTTCGGGCAATCAGCCCCAGCATTTT. Its translation is CASSIARGSGNQPQHF.

This rearrangement joins TRBV10-3 to TRBJ2-5; TRBD1 agrees at 10 bases. After removal of 6 bases from V and 3 bases from J, the junction contained 10 bases not matched to a gene. CDR3 length equals 16 residues. Germline CDR1 reads ENHRY; CDR2 reads SYGVKD. CDR3 sequence reads: CAISAPIGTGEETQYF. The CDR3 DNA reads as TGTGCCATCAGCGCCCCTATCGGGACAGGGGAAGAGACCCAGTACTTC.

This chain joins TRBV2 and TRBJ1-2; 8 bases match TRBD1. The CDR3 consists of 13 residues. The junction had 3 bases not matched to a gene; V was cut back by 6 bases and J by 3 bases. Germline CDR1 SNHLY, CDR2 FYNNEI. The CDR3 reads CASRAGGYYGYTF. The CDR3 DNA is TGTGCCAGCAGGGCAGGGGGCTACTATGGCTACACCTTC.

The J gene is TRBJ1-4, the V gene TRBV6-1, with D uncertain. Trimming cost V 4 bases and J 1 base, with 7 bases left between them. CDR3 length equals 14 residues. Germline assignment: CDR1 MNHNS and CDR2 SASEGT. CDR3 nucleotides: TGTGCCAGCAGTGCAGGAGAAACTAATGAAAAACTGTTTTTT. Residues: CASSAGETNEKLFF.

This clone appeared a single time. The genes are TRBV7-9 and TRBJ1-1; 8 positions match TRBD1. Germline V gene sequence: CDR1 SEHNR, CDR2 FQNEAQ (reference sequence). V trimming: 2 bases; J trimming: 5 bases; junction bases outside the gene matches: 4. This CDR3 is built from 14 residues. The CDR3 protein is CASSLTGGWTEAFF. CDR3 in DNA: TGTGCCAGCAGCTTAACAGGGGGGTGGACTGAAGCTTTCTTT.

This clone was seen a single time. The genes are TRBV27 and TRBJ2-7, with TRBD1 matching 7 bases. The trim removed 4 bases at V and 0 bases at J, leaving 6 bases unmatched. This CDR3 has 15 amino acids. Germline CDR1 reads MNHEY; CDR2 reads SMNVEV (reference sequence). CDR3 DNA: TGTGCCAGCAGTTCCTATGGGACAGTCTCCTACGAGCAGTACTTC. This sequence encodes CASSSYGTVSYEQYF.

This chain uses TRBV28 with TRBJ1-1; TRBD1 is a possible D gene (6 bases). Germline lookup yields CDR1 MDHEN and CDR2 SYDVKM. The germline V and J ends were trimmed by 4 bases and 11 bases, with 26 bases remaining between them. CDR3 length: 16 amino acids. The CDR3 protein is CASSSGSVDRRGEAFF. As DNA, the CDR3 is TGTGCCAGCAGTTCGGGGTCGGTCGACAGGAGGGGAGAGGCTTTCTTT.